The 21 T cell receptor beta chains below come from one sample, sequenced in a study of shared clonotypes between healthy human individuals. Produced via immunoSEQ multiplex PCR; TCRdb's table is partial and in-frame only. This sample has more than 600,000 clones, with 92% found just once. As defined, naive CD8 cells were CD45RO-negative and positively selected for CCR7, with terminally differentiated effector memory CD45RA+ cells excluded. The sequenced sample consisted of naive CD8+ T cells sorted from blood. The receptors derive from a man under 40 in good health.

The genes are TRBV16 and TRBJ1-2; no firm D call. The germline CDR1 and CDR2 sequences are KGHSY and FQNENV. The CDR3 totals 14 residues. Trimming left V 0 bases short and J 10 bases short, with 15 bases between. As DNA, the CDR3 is TGTGCCAGCAGCCAATCGGACTCGGACGGAGTCTACACCTTC. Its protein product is CASSQSDSDGVYTF.

CDR3 in amino acids: CASGLGTGFRDEQYF. For the CDR3, the DNA is TGTGCCAGCGGCCTTGGGACAGGGTTTAGAGACGAGCAGTACTTC. The chain has TRBV21-1 and TRBJ2-7; the table calls TRBD1, which could not be checked here. TRBV21-1 is a recognized pseudogene. The CDR3 extends over 15 amino acids.

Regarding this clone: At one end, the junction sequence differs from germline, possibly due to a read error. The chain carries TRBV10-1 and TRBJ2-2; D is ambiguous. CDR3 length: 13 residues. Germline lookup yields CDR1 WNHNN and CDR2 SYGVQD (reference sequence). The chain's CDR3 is CASSDGSTGELFF. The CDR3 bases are TGCGCCAGCAGTGATGGCAGCACCGGAGAGCTGTTTTTT.

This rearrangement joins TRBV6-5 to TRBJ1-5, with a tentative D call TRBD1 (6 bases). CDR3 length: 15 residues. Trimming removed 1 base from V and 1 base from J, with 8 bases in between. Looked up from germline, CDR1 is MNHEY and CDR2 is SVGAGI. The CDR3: CASSYFRGSNQPQHF. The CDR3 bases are TGTGCCAGCAGTTACTTCAGGGGCAGCAATCAGCCCCAGCATTTT.

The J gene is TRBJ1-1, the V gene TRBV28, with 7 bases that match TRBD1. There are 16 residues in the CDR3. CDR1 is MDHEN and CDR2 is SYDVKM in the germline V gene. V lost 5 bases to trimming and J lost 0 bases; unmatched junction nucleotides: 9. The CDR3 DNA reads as TGTGCCAGCAGTACGCCGACCAGGGGGTTGAACACTGAAGCTTTCTTT. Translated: CASSTPTRGLNTEAFF.

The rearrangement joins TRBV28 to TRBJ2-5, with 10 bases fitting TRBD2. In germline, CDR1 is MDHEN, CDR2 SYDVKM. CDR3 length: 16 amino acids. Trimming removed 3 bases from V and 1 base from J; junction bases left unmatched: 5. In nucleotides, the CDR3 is TGTGCCAGCAGTTTGGTCCTAGCGGGAGTCCAAGAGACCCAGTACTTC. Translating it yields CASSLVLAGVQETQYF.

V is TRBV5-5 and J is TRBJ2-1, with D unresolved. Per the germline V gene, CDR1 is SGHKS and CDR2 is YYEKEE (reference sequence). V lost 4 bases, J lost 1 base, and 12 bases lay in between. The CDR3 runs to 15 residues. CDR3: CASSLWQESYNEQFF. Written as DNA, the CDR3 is TGTGCCAGCAGCCTCTGGCAGGAGTCCTACAATGAGCAGTTCTTC.

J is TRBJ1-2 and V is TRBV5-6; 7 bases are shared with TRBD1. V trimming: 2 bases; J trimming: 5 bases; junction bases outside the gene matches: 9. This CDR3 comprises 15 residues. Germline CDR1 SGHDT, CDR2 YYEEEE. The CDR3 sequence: CASSFGGTVGYGYTF. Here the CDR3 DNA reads TGTGCCAGCAGCTTCGGGGGGACAGTCGGGTATGGCTACACCTTC.

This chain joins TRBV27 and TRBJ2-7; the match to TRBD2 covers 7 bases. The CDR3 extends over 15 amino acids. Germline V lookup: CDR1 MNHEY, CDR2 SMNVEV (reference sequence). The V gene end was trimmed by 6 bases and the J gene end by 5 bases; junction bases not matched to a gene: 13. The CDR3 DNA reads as TGTGCCAGCAGAATCCGGGGGAGGGCCGGGGACGAGCAGTACTTC. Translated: CASRIRGRAGDEQYF.

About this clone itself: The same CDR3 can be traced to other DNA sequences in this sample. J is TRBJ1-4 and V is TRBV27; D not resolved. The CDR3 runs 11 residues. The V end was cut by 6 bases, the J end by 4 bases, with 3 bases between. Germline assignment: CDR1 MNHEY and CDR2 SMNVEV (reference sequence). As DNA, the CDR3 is TGTGCCAGCAGCAGTAATGAAAAACTGTTTTTT. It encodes CASSSNEKLFF.

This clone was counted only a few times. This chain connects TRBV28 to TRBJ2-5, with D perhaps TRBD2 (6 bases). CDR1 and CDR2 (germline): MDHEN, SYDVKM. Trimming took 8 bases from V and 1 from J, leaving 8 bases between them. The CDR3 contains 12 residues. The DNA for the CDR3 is TGTGCCAGCGGGGGGATCCAAGAGACCCAGTACTTC. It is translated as CASGGIQETQYF.

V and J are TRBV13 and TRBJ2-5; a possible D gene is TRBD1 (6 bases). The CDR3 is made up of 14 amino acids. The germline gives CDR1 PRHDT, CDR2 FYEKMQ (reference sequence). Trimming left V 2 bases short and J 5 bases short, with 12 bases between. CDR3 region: CASSLSPRGETQYF. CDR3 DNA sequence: TGTGCCAGCAGCTTAAGTCCCAGGGGCGAGACCCAGTACTTC.

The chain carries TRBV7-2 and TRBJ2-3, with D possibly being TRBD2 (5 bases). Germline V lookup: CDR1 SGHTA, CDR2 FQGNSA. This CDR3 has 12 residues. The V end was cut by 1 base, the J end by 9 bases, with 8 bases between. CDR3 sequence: CASSLGRATQYF. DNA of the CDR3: TGTGCCAGCAGCTTAGGGCGGGCCACGCAGTATTTT.

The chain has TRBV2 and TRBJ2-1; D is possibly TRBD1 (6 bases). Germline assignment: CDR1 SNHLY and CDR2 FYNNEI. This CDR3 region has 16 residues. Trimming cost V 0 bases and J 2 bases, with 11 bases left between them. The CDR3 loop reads CASSEARGNPYNEQFF. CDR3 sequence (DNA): TGTGCCAGCAGTGAAGCTAGGGGGAATCCCTACAATGAGCAGTTCTTC.

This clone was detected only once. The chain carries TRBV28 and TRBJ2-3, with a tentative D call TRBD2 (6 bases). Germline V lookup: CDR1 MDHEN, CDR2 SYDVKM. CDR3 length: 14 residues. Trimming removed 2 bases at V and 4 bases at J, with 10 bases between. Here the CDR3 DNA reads TGTGCCAGCAGTTTACCAACTAGCCCAGATACGCAGTATTTT. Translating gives CASSLPTSPDTQYF. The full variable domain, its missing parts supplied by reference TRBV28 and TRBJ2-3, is DVKVTQSSRYLVKRTGEKVFLECVQDMDHENMFWYRQDPGLGLRLIYFSYDVKMKEKGDIPEGYSVSREKKERFSLILESASTNQTSMYLCASSLPTSPDTQYFGPGTRLTVL.

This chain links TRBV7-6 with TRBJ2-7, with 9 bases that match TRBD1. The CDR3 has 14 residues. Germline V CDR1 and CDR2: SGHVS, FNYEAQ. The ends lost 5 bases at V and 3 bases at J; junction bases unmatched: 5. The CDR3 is CASSPGQGIYEQYF. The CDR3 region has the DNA TGTGCCAGCAGCCCCGGACAGGGGATCTACGAGCAGTACTTC. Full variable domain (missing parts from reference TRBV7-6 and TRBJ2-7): GAGVSQSPRYKVTKRGQDVALRCDPISGHVSLYWYRQALGQGPEFLTYFNYEAQQDKSGLPNDRFSAERPEGSISTLTIQRTEQRDSAMYRCASSPGQGIYEQYFGPGTRLTVT.

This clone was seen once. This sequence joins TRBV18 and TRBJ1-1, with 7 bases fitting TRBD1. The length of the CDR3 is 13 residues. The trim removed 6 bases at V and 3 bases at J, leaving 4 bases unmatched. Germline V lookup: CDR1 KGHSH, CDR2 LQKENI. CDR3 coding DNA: TGTGCCAGCTCCTGGGACAGCTACACTGAAGCTTTCTTT. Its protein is CASSWDSYTEAFF.

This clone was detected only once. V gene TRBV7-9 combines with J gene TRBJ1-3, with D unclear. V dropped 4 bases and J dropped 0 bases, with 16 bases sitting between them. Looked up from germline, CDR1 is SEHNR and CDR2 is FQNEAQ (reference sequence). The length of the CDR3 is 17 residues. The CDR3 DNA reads TGTGCCAGCAGCTCACAACTTGGACGGAACTCTGGAAACACCATATATTTT. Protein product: CASSSQLGRNSGNTIYF.

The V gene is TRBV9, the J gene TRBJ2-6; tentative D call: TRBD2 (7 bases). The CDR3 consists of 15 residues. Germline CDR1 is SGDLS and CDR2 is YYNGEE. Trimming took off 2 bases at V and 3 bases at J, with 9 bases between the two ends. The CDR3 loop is CASSVGGLGANVLTF. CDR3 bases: TGTGCCAGCAGCGTCGGGGGGCTTGGGGCCAACGTCCTGACTTTC.

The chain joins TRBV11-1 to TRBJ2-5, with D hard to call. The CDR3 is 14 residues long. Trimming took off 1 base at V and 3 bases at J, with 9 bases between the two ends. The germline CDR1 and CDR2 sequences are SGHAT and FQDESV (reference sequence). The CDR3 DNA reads TGTGCCAGCAGCTTAGTGGGCGGAGAAGAGACCCAGTACTTC. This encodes CASSLVGGEETQYF.

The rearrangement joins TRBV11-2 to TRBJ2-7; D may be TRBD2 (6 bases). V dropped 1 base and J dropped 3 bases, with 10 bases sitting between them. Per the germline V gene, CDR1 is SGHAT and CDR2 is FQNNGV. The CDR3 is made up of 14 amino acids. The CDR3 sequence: CASSLGSGGYEQYF. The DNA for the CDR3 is TGTGCCAGCAGCTTAGGGTCCGGGGGCTACGAGCAGTACTTC.